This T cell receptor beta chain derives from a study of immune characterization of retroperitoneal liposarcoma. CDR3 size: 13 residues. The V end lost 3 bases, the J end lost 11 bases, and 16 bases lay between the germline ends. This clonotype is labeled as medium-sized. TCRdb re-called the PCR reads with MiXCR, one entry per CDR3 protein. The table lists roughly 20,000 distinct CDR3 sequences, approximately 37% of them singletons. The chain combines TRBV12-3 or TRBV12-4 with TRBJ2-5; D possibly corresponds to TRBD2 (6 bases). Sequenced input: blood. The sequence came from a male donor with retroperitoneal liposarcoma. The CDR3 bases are TGTGCCAGCAGTTTGGGGGAGGTGCAGGAGCAGTACTTC. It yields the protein CASSLGEVQEQYF.